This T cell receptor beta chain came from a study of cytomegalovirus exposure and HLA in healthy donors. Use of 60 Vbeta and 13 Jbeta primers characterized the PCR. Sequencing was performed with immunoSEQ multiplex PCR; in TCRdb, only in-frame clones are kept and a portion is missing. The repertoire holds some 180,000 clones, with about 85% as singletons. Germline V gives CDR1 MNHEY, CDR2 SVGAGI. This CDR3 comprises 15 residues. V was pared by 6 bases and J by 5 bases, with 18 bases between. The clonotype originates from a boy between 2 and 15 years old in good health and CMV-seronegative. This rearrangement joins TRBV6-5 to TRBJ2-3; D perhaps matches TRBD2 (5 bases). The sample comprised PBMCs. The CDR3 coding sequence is TGTGCCAGCAGCCCCCGGAGCTACGCGGGAGATACGCAGTATTTT. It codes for CASSPRSYAGDTQYF.